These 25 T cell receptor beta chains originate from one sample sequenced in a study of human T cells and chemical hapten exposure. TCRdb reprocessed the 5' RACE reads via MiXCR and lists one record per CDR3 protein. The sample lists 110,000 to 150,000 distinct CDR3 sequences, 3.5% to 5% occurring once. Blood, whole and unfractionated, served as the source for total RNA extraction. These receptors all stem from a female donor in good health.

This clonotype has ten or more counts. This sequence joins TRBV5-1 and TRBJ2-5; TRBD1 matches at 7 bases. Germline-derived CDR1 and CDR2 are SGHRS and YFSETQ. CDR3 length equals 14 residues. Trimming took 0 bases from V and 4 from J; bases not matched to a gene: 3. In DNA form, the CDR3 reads TGCGCCAGCAGCTTGGGTCCAGGGGGAGAGACCCAGTACTTC. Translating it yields CASSLGPGGETQYF.

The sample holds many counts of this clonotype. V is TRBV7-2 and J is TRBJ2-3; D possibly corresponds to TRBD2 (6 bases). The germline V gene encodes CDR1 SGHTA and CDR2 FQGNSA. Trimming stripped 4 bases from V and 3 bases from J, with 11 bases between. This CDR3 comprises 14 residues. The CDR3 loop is CASSSAGWTDTQYF. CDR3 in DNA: TGTGCCAGCAGCTCGGCGGGGTGGACAGATACGCAGTATTTT.

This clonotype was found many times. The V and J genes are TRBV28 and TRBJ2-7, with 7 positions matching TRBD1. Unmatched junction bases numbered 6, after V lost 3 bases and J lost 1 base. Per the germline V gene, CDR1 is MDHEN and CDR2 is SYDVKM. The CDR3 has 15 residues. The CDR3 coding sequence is TGTGCCAGCAGTTTGGCGACAGGGAAATCCTACGAGCAGTACTTC. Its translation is CASSLATGKSYEQYF.

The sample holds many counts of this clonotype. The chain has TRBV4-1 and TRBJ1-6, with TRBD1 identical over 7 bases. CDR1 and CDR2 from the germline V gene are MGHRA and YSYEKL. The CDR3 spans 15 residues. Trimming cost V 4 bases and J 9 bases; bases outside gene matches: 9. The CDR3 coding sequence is TGCGCCAGCAGCCCGAGACAGGGTGGGGGTTCACCCCTCCACTTT. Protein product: CASSPRQGGGSPLHF.

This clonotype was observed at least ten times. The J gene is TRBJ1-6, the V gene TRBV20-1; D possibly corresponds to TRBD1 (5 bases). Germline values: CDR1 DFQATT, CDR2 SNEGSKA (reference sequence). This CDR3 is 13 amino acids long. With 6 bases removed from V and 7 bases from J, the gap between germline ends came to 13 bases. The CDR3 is CSALEGVNSPLHF. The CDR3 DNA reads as TGCAGTGCACTCGAAGGGGTCAATTCACCCCTCCACTTT.

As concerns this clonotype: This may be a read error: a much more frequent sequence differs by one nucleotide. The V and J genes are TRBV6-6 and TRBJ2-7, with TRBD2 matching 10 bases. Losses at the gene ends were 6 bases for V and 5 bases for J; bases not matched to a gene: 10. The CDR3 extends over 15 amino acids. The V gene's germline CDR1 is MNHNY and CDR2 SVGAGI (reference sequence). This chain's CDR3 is CASRLLAGEGDEQYF. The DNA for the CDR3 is TGTGCCAGCAGATTGCTAGCGGGAGAGGGCGACGAGCAGTACTTC.

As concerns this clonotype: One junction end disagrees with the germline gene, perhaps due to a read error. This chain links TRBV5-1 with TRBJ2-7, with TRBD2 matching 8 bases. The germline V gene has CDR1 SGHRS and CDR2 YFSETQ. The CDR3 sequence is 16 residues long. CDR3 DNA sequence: TGCGCCAGCAGCTTCCTAGCGGGCATGAGCTCCGACGAGCAGTACTTC. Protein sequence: CASSFLAGMSSDEQYF.

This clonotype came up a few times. CDR3 coding DNA: TGTGCCAGCAGCCAAGATGTGTGGGTTCCCGCCGGGGAGCTGTTTTTT. The encoded protein is CASSQDVWVPAGELFF. J is TRBJ2-2 and V is TRBV3-1; D is unresolved. This CDR3 spans 16 amino acids. Trimming shortened V by 0 bases and J by 6 bases, and 14 bases separated the two germline ends. Germline CDR1 and CDR2: LGHDT and YNNKEL (reference sequence).

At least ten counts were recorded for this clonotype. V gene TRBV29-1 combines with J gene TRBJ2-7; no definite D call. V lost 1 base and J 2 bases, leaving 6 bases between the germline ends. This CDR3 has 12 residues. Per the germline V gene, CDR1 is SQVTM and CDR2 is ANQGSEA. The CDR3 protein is CSVEGTTYEQYF. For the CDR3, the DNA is TGCAGCGTTGAAGGGACGACCTACGAGCAGTACTTC.

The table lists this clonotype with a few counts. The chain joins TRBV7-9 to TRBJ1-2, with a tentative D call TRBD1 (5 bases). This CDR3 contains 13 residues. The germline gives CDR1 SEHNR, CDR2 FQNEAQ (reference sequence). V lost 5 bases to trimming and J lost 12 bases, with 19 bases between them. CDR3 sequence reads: CASSRQPNYDDTF. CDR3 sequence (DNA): TGTGCCAGCAGCCGACAGCCTAACTATGACGACACCTTC.

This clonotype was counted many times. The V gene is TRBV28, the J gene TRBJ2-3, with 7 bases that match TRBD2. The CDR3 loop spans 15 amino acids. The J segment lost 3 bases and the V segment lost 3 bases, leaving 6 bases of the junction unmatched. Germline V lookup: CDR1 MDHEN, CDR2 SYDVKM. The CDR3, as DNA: TGTGCCAGCAGTTTGAGCGGGGTATATACAGATACGCAGTATTTT. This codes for CASSLSGVYTDTQYF.

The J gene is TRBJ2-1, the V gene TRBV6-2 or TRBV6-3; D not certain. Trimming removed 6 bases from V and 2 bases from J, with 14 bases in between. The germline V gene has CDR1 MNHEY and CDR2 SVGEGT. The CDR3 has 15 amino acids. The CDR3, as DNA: TGTGCCAGCAGGATACCAACGACAACCTACAATGAGCAGTTCTTC. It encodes CASRIPTTTYNEQFF.

The CDR3 region has the DNA TGTGCCATCAGCCACCCGGGACGGGCGAAGGGGAGCACAGATACGCAGTATTTT. Protein product: CAISHPGRAKGSTDTQYF. The rearrangement joins TRBV10-3 to TRBJ2-3; either TRBD1 or TRBD2 may supply D (5 bases each). CDR3 size: 18 residues. Trimming took off 6 bases at V and 0 bases at J, with 22 bases between the two ends. Germline CDR1 ENHRY, CDR2 SYGVKD.

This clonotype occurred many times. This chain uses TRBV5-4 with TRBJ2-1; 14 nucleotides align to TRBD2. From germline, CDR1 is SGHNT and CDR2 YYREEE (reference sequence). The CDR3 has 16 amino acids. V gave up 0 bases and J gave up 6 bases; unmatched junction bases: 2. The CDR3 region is CASSLGGTSGGNEQFF. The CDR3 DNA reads TGTGCCAGCAGCTTGGGGGGGACTAGCGGGGGCAATGAGCAGTTCTTC.

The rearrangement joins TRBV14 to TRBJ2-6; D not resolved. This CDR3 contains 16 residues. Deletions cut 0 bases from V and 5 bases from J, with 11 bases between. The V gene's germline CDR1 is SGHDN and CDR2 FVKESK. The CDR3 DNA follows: TGTGCCAGCAGCCAAGATGAAGGCTTTAGGGCCAACGTCCTGACTTTC. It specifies CASSQDEGFRANVLTF.

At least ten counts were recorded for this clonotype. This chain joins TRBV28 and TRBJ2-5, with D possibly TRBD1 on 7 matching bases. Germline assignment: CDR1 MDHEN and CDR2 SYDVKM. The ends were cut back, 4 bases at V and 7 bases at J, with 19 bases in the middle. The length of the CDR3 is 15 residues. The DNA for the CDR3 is TGTGCCAGCAGTTCCCTGGCAGGGGGACTGGGGACCCAGTACTTC. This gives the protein CASSSLAGGLGTQYF. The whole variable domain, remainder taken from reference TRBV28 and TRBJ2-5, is DVKVTQSSRYLVKRTGEKVFLECVQDMDHENMFWYRQDPGLGLRLIYFSYDVKMKEKGDIPEGYSVSREKKERFSLILESASTNQTSMYLCASSSLAGGLGTQYFGPGTRLLVL.

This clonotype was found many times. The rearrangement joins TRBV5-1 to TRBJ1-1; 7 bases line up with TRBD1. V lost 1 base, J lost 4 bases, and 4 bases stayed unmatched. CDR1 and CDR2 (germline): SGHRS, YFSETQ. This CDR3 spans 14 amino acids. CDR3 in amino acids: CASSLKGASTEAFF. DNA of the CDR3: TGCGCCAGCAGCTTGAAGGGGGCTAGCACTGAAGCTTTCTTT.

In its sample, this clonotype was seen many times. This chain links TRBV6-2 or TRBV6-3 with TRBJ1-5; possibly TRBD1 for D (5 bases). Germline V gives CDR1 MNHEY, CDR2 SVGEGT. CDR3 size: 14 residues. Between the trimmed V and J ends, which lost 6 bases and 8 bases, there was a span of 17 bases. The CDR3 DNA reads TGTGCCAGCAGGACGGCAGGGAGGGTGGAGCCCCAGCATTTT. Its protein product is CASRTAGRVEPQHF.

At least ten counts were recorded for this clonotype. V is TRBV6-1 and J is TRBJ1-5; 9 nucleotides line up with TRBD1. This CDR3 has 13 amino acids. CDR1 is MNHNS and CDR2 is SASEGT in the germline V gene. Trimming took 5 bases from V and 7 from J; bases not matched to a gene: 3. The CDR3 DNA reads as TGTGCCAGCAGTCCGGACAGGGGCCAGCCCCAGCATTTT. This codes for CASSPDRGQPQHF.

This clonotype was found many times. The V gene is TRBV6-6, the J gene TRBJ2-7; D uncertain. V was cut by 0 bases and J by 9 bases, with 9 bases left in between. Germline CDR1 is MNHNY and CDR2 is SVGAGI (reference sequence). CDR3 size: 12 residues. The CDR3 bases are TGTGCCAGCAGTTACTCATCCGAGGTGCAGTACTTC. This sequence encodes CASSYSSEVQYF.

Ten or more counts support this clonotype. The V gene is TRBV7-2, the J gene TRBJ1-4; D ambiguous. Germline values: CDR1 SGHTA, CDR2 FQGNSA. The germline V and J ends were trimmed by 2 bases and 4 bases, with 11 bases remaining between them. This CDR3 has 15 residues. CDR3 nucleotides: TGTGCCAGCAGCTTAAGACGGAGCCTTAATGAAAAACTGTTTTTT. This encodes CASSLRRSLNEKLFF. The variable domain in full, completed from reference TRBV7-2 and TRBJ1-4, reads GAGVSQSPSNKVTEKGKDVELRCDPISGHTALYWYRQSLGQGLEFLIYFQGNSAPDKSGLPSDRFSAERTGGSVSTLTIQRTQQEDSAVYLCASSLRRSLNEKLFFGSGTQLSVL.

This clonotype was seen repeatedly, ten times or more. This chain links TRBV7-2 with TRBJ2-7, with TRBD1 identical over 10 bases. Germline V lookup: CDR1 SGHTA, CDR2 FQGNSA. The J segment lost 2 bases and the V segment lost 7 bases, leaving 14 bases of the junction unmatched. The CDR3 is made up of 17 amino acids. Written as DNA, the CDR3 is TGTGCCAGCACAACCCCCTTAACCGGGACAGGGGCCTACGAGCAGTACTTC. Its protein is CASTTPLTGTGAYEQYF.

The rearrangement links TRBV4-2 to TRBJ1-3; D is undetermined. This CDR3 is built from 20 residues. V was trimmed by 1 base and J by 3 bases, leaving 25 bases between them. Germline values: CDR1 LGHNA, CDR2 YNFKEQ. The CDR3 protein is CASSQVGRVELLESGNTIYF. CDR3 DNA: TGTGCCAGCAGCCAAGTTGGACGGGTTGAGCTCCTTGAGAGTGGAAACACCATATATTTT.

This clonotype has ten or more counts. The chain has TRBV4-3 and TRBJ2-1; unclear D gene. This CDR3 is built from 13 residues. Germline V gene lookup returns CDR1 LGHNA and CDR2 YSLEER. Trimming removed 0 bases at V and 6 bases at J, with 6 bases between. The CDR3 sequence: CASSQDSPNEQFF. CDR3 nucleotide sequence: TGCGCCAGCAGCCAAGATTCTCCCAATGAGCAGTTCTTC.

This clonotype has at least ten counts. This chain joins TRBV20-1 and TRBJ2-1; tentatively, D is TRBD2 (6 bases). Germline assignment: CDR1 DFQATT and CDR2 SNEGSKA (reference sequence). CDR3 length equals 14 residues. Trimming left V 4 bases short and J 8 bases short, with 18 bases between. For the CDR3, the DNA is TGCAGTGCTAATGCCCCTGGGAGGTCCGATGAGCAGTTCTTC. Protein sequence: CSANAPGRSDEQFF.